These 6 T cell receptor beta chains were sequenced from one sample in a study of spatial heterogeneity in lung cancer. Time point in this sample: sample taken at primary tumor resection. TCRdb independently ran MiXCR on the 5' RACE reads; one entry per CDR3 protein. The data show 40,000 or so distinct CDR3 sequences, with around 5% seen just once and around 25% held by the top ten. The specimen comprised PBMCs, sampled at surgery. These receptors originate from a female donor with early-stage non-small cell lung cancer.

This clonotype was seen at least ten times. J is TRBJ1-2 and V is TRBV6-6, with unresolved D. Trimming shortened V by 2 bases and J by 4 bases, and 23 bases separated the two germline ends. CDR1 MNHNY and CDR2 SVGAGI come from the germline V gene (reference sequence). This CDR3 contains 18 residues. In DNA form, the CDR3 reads TGTGCCAGCAGTTACGTCCGGCCGCGAGGGTTCCTAAGCTATGGCTACACCTTC. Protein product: CASSYVRPRGFLSYGYTF.

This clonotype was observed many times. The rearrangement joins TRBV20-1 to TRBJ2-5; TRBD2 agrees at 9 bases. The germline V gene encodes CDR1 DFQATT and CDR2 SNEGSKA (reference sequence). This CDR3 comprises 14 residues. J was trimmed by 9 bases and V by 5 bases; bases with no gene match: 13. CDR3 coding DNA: TGCAGTGCTCCTCCGGGACTAGCTAATAGTCCCCAGTACTTC. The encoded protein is CSAPPGLANSPQYF.

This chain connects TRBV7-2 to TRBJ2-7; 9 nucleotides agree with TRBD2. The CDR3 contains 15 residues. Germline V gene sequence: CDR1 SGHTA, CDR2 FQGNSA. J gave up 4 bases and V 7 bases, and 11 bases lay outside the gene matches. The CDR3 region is CASTLGRGGEYEQYF. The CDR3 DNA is TGTGCCAGCACCCTGGGGCGGGGGGGTGAGTACGAGCAGTACTTC.

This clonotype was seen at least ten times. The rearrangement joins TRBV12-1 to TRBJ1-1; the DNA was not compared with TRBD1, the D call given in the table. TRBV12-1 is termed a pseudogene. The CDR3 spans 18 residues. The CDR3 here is CASSPAGTLHSWDTEAFF. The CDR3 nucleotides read TGTGCCAGCAGCCCAGCCGGGACCCTCCATTCGTGGGACACTGAAGCTTTCTTT.

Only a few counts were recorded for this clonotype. The CDR3 DNA sequence: TGCGCCAGCCGGTGCGGGGTTACAGATACGCAGTATTTT. It encodes CASRCGVTDTQYF. J is TRBJ2-3 and V is TRBV23-1, with a possible D match to TRBD2 (6 bases). TRBV23-1 is identified as an open reading frame with a role that is uncertain. The CDR3 length is 13 residues. Trimming took off 8 bases at V and 3 bases at J, with 12 bases between the two ends.

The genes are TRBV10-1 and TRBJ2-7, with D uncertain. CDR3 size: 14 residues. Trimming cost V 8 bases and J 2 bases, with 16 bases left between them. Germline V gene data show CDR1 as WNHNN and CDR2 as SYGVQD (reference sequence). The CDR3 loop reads CASGTNPIPYEQYF. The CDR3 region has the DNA TGCGCCAGCGGAACGAACCCTATTCCCTACGAGCAGTACTTC.